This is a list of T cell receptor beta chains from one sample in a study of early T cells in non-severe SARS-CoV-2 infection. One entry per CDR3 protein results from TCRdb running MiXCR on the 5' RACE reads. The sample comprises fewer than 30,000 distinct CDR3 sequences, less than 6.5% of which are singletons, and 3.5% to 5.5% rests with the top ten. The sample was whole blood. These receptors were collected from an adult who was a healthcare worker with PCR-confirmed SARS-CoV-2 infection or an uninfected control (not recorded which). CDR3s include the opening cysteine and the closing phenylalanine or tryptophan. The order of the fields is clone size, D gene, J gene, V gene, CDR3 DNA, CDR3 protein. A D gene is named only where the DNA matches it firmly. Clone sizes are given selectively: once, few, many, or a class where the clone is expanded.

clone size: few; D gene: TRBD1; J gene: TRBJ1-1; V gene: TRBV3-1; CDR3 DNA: TGTGCCAGCAGCCAACAGGGGGGTCGAGGCACTGAAGCTTTCTTT; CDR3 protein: CASSQQGGRGTEAFF
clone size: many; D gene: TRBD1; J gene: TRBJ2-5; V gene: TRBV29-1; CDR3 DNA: TGCAGCGTTGGGGTAGCTGGGACAGCGTACCAAGAGACCCAGTACTTC; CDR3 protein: CSVGVAGTAYQETQYF
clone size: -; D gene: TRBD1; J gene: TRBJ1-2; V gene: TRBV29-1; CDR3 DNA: TGCAGCGTAATAGACAGGGCTGGATATGGCTACACCTTC; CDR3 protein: CSVIDRAGYGYTF
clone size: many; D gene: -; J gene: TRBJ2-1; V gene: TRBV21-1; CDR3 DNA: TGTGCCAGCAGCAAAAAGTCGATCCCCCGAATACTGAATGAGCAGTTCTTC; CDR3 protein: CASSKKSIPRILNEQFF
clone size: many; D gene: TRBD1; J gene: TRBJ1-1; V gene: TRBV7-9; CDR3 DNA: TGTGCCAGCAGCCACAAGGGACAGGGAGGGACTGAAGCTTTCTTT; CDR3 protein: CASSHKGQGGTEAFF
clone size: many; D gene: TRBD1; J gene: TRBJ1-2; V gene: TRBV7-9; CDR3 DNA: TGTGCCAGCAGCTCAGGGGGTAACTATGGCTACACCTTC; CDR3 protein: CASSSGGNYGYTF
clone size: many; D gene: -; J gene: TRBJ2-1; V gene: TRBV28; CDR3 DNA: TGTGCCAGCAGTTTAATTACATCGGGCTCCTACAATGAGCAGTTCTTC; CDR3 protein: CASSLITSGSYNEQFF
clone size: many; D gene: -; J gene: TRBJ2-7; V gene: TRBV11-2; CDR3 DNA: TGTGCCAGCAGTTACAGCTCCTACGAGCAGTACTTC; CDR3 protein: CASSYSSYEQYF
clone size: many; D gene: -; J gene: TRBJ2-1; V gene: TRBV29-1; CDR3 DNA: TGCAGCGTTCTGGGACGCCGGAGCTCCTACAATGAGCAGTTCTTC; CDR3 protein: CSVLGRRSSYNEQFF
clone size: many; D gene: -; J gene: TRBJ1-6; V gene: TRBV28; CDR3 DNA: TGTGCCAGCAGTTTCAGGCTCGCGGATTCACCCCTCCACTTT; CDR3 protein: CASSFRLADSPLHF
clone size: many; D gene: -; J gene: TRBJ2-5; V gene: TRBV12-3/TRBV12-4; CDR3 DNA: TGTGCCAGCAGTTTGATTAGCCGGGAGACCCAGTACTTC; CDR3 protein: CASSLISRETQYF
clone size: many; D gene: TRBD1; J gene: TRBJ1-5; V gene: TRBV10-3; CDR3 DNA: TGTGCCATCAGCGGACAGGGGGCAGAACAGCCCCAGCATTTT; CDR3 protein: CAISGQGAEQPQHF